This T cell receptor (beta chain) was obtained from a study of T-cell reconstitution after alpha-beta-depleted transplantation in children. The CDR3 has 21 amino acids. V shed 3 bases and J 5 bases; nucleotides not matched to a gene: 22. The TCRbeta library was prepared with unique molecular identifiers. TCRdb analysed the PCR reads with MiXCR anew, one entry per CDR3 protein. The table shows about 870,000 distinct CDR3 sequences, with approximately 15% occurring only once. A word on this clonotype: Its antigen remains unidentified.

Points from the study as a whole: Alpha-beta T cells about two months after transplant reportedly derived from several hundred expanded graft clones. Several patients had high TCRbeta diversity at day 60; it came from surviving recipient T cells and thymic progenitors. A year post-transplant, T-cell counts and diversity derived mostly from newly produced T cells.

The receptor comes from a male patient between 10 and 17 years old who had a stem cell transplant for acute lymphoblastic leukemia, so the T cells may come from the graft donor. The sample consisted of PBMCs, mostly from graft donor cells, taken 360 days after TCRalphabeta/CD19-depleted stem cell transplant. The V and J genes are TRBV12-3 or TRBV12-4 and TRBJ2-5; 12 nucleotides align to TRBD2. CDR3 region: CASSFRQGARLAGGLAETQYF. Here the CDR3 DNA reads TGTGCCAGCAGTTTCAGACAGGGGGCGCGGCTAGCGGGAGGGTTGGCGGAGACCCAGTACTTC.